This TCR beta chain comes out of a study of blood T cell repertoires in COVID-19. The wider study: The analysed material was cDNA or gDNA that came from T cells, B-cell-depleted T cells, or PBMCs.

Seattle researchers signed up patients amid active infection and tracked them longitudinally. Assay used: immunoSEQ multiplex PCR; TCRdb lists only in-frame clones, some missing. The sample yields about 60,000 clones, 83% seen once. J lost 7 bases, V lost 6 bases, and 8 bases had no gene match. Germline V gives CDR1 SNHLY, CDR2 FYNNEI. This CDR3 region has 13 residues. This sequence was found in a man in his forties or fifties with COVID-19, enrolled during active disease. The rearrangement joins TRBV2 to TRBJ1-1; 7 bases line up with TRBD1. Sequences were obtained from peripheral blood. As DNA, the CDR3 is TGTGCCAGCAGAGTACTCCGACAGGGTGAAGCTTTCTTT. Its protein product is CASRVLRQGEAFF. Filled out from reference TRBV2 and TRBJ1-1, the complete variable domain reads EPEVTQTPSHQVTQMGQEVILRCVPISNHLYFYWYRQILGQKVEFLVSFYNNEISEKSEIFDDQFSVERPDGSNFTLKIRSTKLEDSAMYFCASRVLRQGEAFFGQGTRLTVV.